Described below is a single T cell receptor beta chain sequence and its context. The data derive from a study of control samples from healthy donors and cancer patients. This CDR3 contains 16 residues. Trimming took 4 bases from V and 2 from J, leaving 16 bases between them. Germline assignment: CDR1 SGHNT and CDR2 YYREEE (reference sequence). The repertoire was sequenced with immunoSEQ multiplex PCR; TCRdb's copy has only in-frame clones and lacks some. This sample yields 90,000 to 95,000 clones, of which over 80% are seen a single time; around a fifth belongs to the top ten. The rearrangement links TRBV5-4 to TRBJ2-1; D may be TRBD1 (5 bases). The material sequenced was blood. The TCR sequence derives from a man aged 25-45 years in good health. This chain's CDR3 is CASSPDRQGTYNEQFF. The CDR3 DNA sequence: TGTGCCAGCAGCCCGGACCGGCAGGGCACCTACAATGAGCAGTTCTTC.